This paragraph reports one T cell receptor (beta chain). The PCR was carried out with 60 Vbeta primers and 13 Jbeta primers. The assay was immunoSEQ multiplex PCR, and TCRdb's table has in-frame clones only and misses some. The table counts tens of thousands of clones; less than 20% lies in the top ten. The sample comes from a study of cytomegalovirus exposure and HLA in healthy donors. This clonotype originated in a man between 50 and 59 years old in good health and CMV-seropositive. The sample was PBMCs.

The CDR3 DNA follows: TGTGCCAGCAGCGGGGGGGGGTACAATGAGCAGTTCTTC. As protein: CASSGGGYNEQFF. The chain employs TRBV7-2 and TRBJ2-1; TRBD2 agrees at 7 bases. The V gene's germline CDR1 is SGHTA and CDR2 FQGNSA. The CDR3 loop spans 13 amino acids. With V trimmed by 5 bases and J by 4 bases, 2 bases remained unmatched.